Included here is one T cell receptor (beta chain) sequence, with context. Its specificity is not known. All donors participated as healthy donors of bone marrow. The data originate from a study of cytomegalovirus exposure and HLA in healthy donors. Study-level information: The Caucasian-associated ancestry cluster contained about four fifths of the roughly 370 genotyped donors.

General study findings and limits: Reports showed the classifier diagnosing cytomegalovirus status with high specificity and sensitivity.

The CDR3 contains 12 residues. Germline CDR1 is MNHEY and CDR2 is SMNVEV (reference sequence). The V and J ends lost 10 bases and 5 bases respectively, with 11 bases between them. Amplification used 60 Vbeta primers and 13 Jbeta primers. Using immunoSEQ multiplex PCR, the repertoire was profiled, and TCRdb retains in-frame clones only, with some absent. The sample records about 110,000 clones, over 65% being singletons. This TCR was recovered from a man younger than 40 in good health and CMV-seropositive. This chain links TRBV27 with TRBJ2-2; D not certain. The specimen was PBMCs. Here the CDR3 reads CATGWLTGELFF. CDR3 coding DNA: TGTGCCACCGGGTGGTTGACCGGGGAGCTGTTTTTT.